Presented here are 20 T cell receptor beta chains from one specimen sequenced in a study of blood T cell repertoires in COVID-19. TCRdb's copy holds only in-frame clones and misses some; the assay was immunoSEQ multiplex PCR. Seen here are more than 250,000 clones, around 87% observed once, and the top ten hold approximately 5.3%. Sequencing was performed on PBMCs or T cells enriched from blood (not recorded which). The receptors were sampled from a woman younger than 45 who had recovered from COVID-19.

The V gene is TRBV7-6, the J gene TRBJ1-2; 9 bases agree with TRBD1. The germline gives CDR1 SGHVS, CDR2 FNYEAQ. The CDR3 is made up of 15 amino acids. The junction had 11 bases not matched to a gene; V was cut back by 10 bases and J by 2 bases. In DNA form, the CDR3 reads TGTGCCACAGGGGACAGGGCCACCTTAAACTATGGCTACACCTTC. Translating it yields CATGDRATLNYGYTF.

The CDR3 sequence is CASSQTRSGYTF. The CDR3 DNA reads as TGTGCCAGCAGCCAGACAAGAAGTGGCTACACCTTC. The chain has TRBV28 and TRBJ1-2; D ambiguous. Germline V lookup: CDR1 MDHEN, CDR2 SYDVKM. V lost 6 bases and J lost 7, with 12 bases in between. CDR3 length: 12 amino acids.

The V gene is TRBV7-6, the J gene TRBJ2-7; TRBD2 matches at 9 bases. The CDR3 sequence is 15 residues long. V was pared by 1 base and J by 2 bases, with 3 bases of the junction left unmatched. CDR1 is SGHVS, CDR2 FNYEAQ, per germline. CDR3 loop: CASSLGSSGAYEQYF. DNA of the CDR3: TGTGCCAGCAGCTTAGGGTCTAGCGGGGCCTACGAGCAGTACTTC.

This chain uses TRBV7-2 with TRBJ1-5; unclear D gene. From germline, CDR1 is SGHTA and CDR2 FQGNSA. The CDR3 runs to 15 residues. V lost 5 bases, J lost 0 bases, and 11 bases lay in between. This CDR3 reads CASSPQINSNQPQHF. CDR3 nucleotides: TGTGCCAGCAGCCCACAGATAAATAGCAATCAGCCCCAGCATTTT.

The CDR3 protein is CSVVGGETYNEQFF. The CDR3 region has the DNA TGCAGCGTGGTCGGCGGGGAAACCTACAATGAGCAGTTCTTC. The chain carries TRBV29-1 and TRBJ2-1; D possibly corresponds to TRBD2 (6 bases). Per germline, CDR1 SQVTM and CDR2 ANQGSEA. V dropped 6 bases and J dropped 2 bases, with 14 bases sitting between them. This CDR3 contains 14 residues.

CDR3 amino acids: CASRSQSGGSYNEQFF. Written as DNA, the CDR3 is TGTGCCAGCAGGTCCCAGAGCGGGGGCTCCTACAATGAGCAGTTCTTC. The V and J genes are TRBV11-2 and TRBJ2-1; 8 positions match TRBD2. The CDR3 contains 16 residues. The ends lost 6 bases at V and 0 bases at J; junction bases unmatched: 7. The V gene's germline CDR1 is SGHAT and CDR2 FQNNGV.

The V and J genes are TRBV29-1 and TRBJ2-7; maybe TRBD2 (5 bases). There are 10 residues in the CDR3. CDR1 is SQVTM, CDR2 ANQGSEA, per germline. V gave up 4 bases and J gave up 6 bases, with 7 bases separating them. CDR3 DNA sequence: TGCAGCGTTGTTCGGGGCGAGCAGTACTTC. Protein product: CSVVRGEQYF.

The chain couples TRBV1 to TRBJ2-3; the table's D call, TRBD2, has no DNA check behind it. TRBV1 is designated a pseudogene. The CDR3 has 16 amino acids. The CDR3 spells CTSSFQLVILADTQYF. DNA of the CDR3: TGCACCAGCAGCTTTCAACTAGTCATTTTGGCAGATACGCAGTATTTT.

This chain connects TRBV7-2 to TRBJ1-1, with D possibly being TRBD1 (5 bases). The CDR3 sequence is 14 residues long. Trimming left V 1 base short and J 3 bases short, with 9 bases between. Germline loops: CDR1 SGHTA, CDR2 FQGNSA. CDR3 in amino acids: CASSLGRGDTEAFF. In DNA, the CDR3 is TGTGCCAGCAGCTTAGGTAGGGGCGACACTGAAGCTTTCTTT.

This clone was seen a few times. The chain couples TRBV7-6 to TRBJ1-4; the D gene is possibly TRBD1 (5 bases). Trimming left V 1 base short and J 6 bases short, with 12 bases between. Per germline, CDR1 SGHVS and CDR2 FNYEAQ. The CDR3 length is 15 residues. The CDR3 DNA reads TGTGCCAGCAGCTTAGGGGGCGCGCGGTATGAAAAACTGTTTTTT. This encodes CASSLGGARYEKLFF.

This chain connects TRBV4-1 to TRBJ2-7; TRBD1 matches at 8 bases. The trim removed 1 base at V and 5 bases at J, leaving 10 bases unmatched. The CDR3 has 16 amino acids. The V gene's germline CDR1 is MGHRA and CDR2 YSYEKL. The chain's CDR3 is CASSQGPGQGANEQYF. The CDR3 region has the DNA TGCGCCAGCAGCCAAGGTCCAGGGCAGGGGGCTAACGAGCAGTACTTC.

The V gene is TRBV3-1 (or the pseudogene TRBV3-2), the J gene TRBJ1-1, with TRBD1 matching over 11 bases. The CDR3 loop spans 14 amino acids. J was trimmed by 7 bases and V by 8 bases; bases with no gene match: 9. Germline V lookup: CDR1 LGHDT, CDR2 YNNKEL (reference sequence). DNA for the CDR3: TGTGCCAGCCGGGGACAGGGGGTTCCCTTTGAAGCTTTCTTT. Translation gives CASRGQGVPFEAFF.

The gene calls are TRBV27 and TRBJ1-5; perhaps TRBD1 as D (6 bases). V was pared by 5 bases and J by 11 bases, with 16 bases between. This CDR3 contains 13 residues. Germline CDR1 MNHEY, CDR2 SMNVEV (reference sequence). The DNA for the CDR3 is TGTGCCAGCAGTCCGGCACAGGGTCGATCCCAGCATTTT. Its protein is CASSPAQGRSQHF.

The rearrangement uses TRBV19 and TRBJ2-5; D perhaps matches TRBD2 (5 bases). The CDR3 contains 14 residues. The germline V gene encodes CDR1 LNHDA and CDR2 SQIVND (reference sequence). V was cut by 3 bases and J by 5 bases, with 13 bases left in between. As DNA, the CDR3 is TGTGCCAGTAGTATGGCTCTGTCGGGGGAGACCCAGTACTTC. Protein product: CASSMALSGETQYF.

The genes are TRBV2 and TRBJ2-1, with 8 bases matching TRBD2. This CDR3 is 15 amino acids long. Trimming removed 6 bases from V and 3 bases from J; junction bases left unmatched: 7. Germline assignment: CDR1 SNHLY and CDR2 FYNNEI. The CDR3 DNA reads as TGTGCCAGCAGGTACGGGGGGGCAGACTACAATGAGCAGTTCTTC. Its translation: CASRYGGADYNEQFF.

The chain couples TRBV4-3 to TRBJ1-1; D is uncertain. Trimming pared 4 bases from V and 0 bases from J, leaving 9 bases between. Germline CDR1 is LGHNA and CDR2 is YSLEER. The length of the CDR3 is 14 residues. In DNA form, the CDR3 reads TGCGCCAGCAGCCCGCAGAATTTGAACACTGAAGCTTTCTTT. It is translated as CASSPQNLNTEAFF.

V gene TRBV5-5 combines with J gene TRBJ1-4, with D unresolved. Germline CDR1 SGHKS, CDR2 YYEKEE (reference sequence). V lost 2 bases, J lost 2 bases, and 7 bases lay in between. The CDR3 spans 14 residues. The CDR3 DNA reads TGTGCCAGCAGCTTATTGAGGACTAATGAAAAACTGTTTTTT. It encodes CASSLLRTNEKLFF.

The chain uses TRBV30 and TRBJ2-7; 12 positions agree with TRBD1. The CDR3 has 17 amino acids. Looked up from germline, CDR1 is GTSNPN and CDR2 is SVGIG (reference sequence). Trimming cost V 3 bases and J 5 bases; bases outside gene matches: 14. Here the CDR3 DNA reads TGTGCCTGGAGCCTCACCCCCCGGGACAGGGGGCCTCACGAGCAGTACTTC. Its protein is CAWSLTPRDRGPHEQYF.

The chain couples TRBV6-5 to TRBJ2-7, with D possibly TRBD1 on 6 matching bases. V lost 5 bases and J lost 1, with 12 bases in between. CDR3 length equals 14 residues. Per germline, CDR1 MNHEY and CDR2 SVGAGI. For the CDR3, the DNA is TGTGCCAGCAGTATCCAGGGGTTTTCCTACGAGCAGTACTTC. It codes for CASSIQGFSYEQYF.

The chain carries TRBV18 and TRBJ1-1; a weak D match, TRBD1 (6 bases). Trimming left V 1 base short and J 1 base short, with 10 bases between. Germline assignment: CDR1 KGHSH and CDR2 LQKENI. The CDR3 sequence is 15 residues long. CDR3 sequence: CASSPLSDRNTEAFF. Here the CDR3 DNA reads TGTGCCAGCTCACCACTTTCGGACAGGAACACTGAAGCTTTCTTT.